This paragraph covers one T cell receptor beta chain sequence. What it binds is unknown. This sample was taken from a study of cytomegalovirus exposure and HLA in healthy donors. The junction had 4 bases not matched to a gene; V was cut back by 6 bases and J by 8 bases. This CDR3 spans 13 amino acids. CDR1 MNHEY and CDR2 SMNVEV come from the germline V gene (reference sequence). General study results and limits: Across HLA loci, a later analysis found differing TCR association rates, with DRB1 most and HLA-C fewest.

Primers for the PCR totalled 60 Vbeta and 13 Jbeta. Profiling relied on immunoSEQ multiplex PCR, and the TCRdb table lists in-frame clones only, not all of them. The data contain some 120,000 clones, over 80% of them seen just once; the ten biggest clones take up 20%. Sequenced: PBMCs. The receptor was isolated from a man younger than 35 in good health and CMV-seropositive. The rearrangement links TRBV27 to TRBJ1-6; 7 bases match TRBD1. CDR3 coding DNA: TGTGCCAGCAGCCACAGGGGATATTCACCCCTCCACTTT. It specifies CASSHRGYSPLHF.